This T cell receptor beta chain was captured by sequencing in a study of regulatory T cells in long-lasting Graves disease. This clonotype occurred many times. Time point specified: newly diagnosed GD, antithyroid drugs for less than 3 months. From RNA extracted from PBMCs, the TCR library was made. CDR3 length equals 15 residues. V dropped 5 bases and J dropped 3; count of bases not matched to a gene: 8. From germline, CDR1 is DFQATT and CDR2 SNEGSKA (reference sequence). iRepertoire HTBI primers and Arm-PCR of CDR3 regions built TCR beta libraries. TCRdb independently ran MiXCR on the multiplex PCR reads; one entry per CDR3 protein. The sample has some 600,000 distinct CDR3 sequences; more than 15% are singletons. Separately, the same data were catalogued under a study of T cells in Graves' hyperthyroidism and ophthalmopathy. That study reports: Exclusion followed for patients with uncontrolled infection, other autoimmune disease, pregnancy or lactation. The HTBI set primed first-round TCR CDR3 RT-PCR.

The material sequenced was peripheral blood mononuclear cells (PBMCs), taken at new diagnosis, from a patient treated with antithyroid drugs. The rearrangement joins TRBV20-1 to TRBJ2-1, with 9 bases that match TRBD2. This receptor was obtained from a man aged 18 to 35 with Graves disease. The CDR3 loop reads CSAGALAGHYNEQFF. CDR3 in DNA: TGCAGTGCTGGCGCTCTAGCGGGACACTACAATGAGCAGTTCTTC.